A selection of T cell receptor beta chains follows, all from one sample in a study of Tregs in tolerant kidney transplant recipients. TCRdb keeps only in-frame clones here, not all; method: immunoSEQ multiplex PCR. The table shows around 52,000 clones, with around 88% occurring only once. Material: CD4+ T cells from blood. These TCRs come from a human donor in good health. Both conserved end residues are part of each CDR3. D genes are given only for firm matches. Only some rows state a clone size, as once, few, many or a class for expanded clones.

j_call cdr3_length v_call d_call clone_size cdr3_aa cdr3_nt
TRBJ2-2 14 TRBV14 . few CASSQRAGTGELFF TGTGCCAGCAGCCAGAGGGCGGGGACCGGGGAGCTGTTTTTT
TRBJ1-1 12 TRBV7-9 . once CASSFTETEAFF TGTGCCAGCAGCTTCACGGAGACAGAAGCTTTCTTT
TRBJ2-5 14 TRBV2 . once CASIRGLAQETQYF TGTGCCAGCATTAGGGGTTTAGCACAGGAGACCCAGTACTTC
TRBJ2-5 10 TRBV30 . . CAWSGETQYF TGTGCCTGGAGTGGAGAGACCCAGTACTTC
TRBJ2-1 15 TRBV7-2 . . CASSLAVGTYNEQFF TGTGCCAGCAGCTTAGCTGTGGGAACTTACAATGAGCAGTTCTTC
TRBJ2-1 12 TRBV5-1 . . CASSPSLSEQFF TGCGCCAGCAGCCCCTCCCTCAGTGAGCAGTTCTTC
TRBJ2-7 14 TRBV9 . . CASSAGTAGGEQYF TGTGCCAGCAGCGCCGGGACAGCCGGGGGCGAGCAGTACTTC
TRBJ1-1 14 TRBV5-1 . . CASSLEGLGTEAFF TGCGCCAGCAGCTTGGAGGGGTTGGGCACTGAAGCTTTCTTT
TRBJ1-6 16 TRBV30 TRBD1 . CAWREAGQGAKRPLHF TGTGCCTGGAGGGAGGCCGGACAGGGGGCGAAAAGACCCCTCCACTTT
TRBJ1-1 13 TRBV27 . . CASSFRKNTEAFF TGTGCCAGCAGTTTCCGGAAGAACACTGAAGCTTTCTTT
TRBJ2-1 16 TRBV18 TRBD1 . CASSPQSQGAYNEQFF TGTGCCAGCTCACCACAGAGTCAGGGGGCCTACAATGAGCAGTTCTTC
TRBJ2-3 14 TRBV7-9 . . CASSLTGPLDTQYF TGTGCCAGCAGCTTAACCGGCCCTCTTGATACGCAGTATTTT
TRBJ2-7 16 TRBV27 . once CASSPPGAYRAYEQYF TGTGCCAGCAGTCCCCCAGGAGCTTACCGGGCTTACGAGCAGTACTTC
TRBJ1-1 11 TRBV20-1 . . CSAKKTRVAFF TGCAGTGCTAAGAAGACACGGGTAGCTTTCTTT
TRBJ2-5 14 TRBV9 TRBD2 . CASSVGLAGETQYF TGTGCCAGCAGCGTAGGGCTAGCGGGAGAGACCCAGTACTTC
TRBJ2-2 13 TRBV9 . . CASSVSETGELFF TGTGCCAGCAGCGTATCAGAGACCGGGGAGCTGTTTTTT
TRBJ2-4 21 TRBV9 TRBD2 once CASSVDGTLGTSGRAGNIQYF TGTGCCAGCAGCGTAGACGGAACCCTAGGGACTAGCGGGAGGGCCGGAAACATTCAGTACTTC
TRBJ2-5 15 TRBV7-7 . . CASSYGGPWVETQYF TGTGCCAGCAGCTACGGGGGCCCATGGGTGGAGACCCAGTACTTC
TRBJ1-4 14 TRBV5-4 . . CASSKQGVNEKLFF TGTGCCAGCAGCAAACAGGGAGTTAATGAAAAACTGTTTTTT
TRBJ1-1 14 TRBV21-1 . . CASSSAQENTEAFF TGTGCCAGCAGCTCGGCACAGGAAAACACTGAAGCTTTCTTT
TRBJ2-5 14 TRBV7-9 . . CASAISGIPETQYF TGTGCCAGCGCCATATCGGGGATCCCGGAGACCCAGTACTTC
TRBJ2-2 13 TRBV7-3 . . CASSYTVTGELFF TGTGCCAGCAGCTACACAGTCACCGGGGAGCTGTTTTTT
TRBJ1-2 13 TRBV5-1 . . CASSLGFGFGYTF TGCGCCAGCAGCTTGGGGTTTGGGTTTGGCTACACCTTC
TRBJ1-1 13 TRBV5-1 . . CASSLDLNTEAFF TGCGCCAGCAGCTTGGACCTGAACACTGAAGCTTTCTTT
TRBJ2-6 15 TRBV19 . . CASNKVAAGANVLTF TGTGCCAGTAATAAAGTTGCAGCTGGGGCCAACGTCCTGACTTTC
TRBJ2-7 15 TRBV27 TRBD1 . CASSLKGQGSYEQYF TGTGCCAGCAGTTTAAAAGGACAGGGGAGCTACGAGCAGTACTTC
TRBJ2-1 11 TRBV6-1 TRBD2 . CASSYGGAMFF TGTGCCAGCAGTTACGGGGGGGCCATGTTCTTC
TRBJ1-3 15 TRBV6-5 . . CASSYGPHSGNTIYF TGTGCCAGCAGTTACGGACCCCACTCTGGAAACACCATATATTTT
TRBJ2-3 15 TRBV30 TRBD2 . CAWSVVAGGLDTQYF TGTGCCTGGAGTGTTGTCGCGGGGGGCCTAGATACGCAGTATTTT
TRBJ2-1 13 TRBV7-2 . . CASQRSSYNEQFF TGTGCCAGCCAGCGTAGCTCCTACAATGAGCAGTTCTTC
TRBJ2-3 15 TRBV5-1 . . CASSLVRGNLHTQYF TGCGCCAGCAGCTTGGTAAGGGGAAACCTTCATACGCAGTATTTT
TRBJ1-5 15 TRBV6-5 . . CASSYRSQSNQPQHF TGTGCCAGCAGTTACCGCTCACAGAGCAATCAGCCCCAGCATTTT
TRBJ1-5 15 TRBV4-1 . once CASSQRGPLNQPQHF TGCGCCAGCAGCCAACGGGGGCCACTCAATCAGCCCCAGCATTTT
TRBJ1-4 16 TRBV7-9 . . CASSLAAGTTNEKLFF TGTGCCAGCAGCTTAGCAGCCGGGACAACTAATGAAAAACTGTTTTTT
TRBJ1-2 14 TRBV19 . . CASSNLQGPYGYTF TGTGCCAGTAGTAACCTACAGGGACCCTATGGCTACACCTTC
TRBJ2-7 11 TRBV2 . . CASSPGYEQYF TGTGCCAGCAGTCCCGGCTACGAGCAGTACTTC
TRBJ1-2 15 TRBV6-5 TRBD1 . CASSNTGGRYGGYTF TGTGCCAGCAGCAATACAGGGGGCAGGTACGGTGGCTACACCTTC
TRBJ2-2 16 TRBV5-1 TRBD2 . CASSWGLAENTGELFF TGCGCCAGCAGCTGGGGACTAGCGGAAAACACCGGGGAGCTGTTTTTT
TRBJ2-4 15 TRBV6-5 . . CASRRTGGDQNIQYF TGTGCCAGCAGACGAACAGGGGGGGACCAAAACATTCAGTACTTC
TRBJ2-2 15 TRBV19 . . CASKGVGPNTGELFF TGTGCCAGTAAGGGGGTAGGGCCGAACACCGGGGAGCTGTTTTTT
TRBJ2-7 12 TRBV29-1 TRBD1 . CSALGQGDEQYF TGCAGCGCCTTGGGACAGGGGGACGAGCAGTACTTC
TRBJ1-2 18 TRBV21-1 . . CASSKDIRDRVRGYGYTF TGTGCCAGCAGCAAAGACATCCGGGACCGGGTTAGGGGTTACGGCTACACCTTC
TRBJ1-4 15 TRBV13 . once CASSLGLRANEKLFF TGTGCCAGCAGCTTAGGCCTGAGGGCTAATGAAAAACTGTTTTTT
TRBJ2-7 11 TRBV2 . . CASSYSDEQYF TGTGCCAGCAGTTACAGCGACGAGCAGTACTTC
TRBJ1-2 14 TRBV5-1 . few CASSPDSANYGYTF TGCGCCAGCAGCCCGGACAGCGCTAACTATGGCTACACCTTC
TRBJ2-3 12 TRBV2 TRBD2 . CASGAGADTQYF TGTGCCAGCGGGGCGGGGGCAGATACGCAGTATTTT
TRBJ2-5 15 TRBV6-5 . . CASSPRGQGAETQYF TGTGCCAGCAGTCCCCGGGGGCAAGGGGCAGAGACCCAGTACTTC